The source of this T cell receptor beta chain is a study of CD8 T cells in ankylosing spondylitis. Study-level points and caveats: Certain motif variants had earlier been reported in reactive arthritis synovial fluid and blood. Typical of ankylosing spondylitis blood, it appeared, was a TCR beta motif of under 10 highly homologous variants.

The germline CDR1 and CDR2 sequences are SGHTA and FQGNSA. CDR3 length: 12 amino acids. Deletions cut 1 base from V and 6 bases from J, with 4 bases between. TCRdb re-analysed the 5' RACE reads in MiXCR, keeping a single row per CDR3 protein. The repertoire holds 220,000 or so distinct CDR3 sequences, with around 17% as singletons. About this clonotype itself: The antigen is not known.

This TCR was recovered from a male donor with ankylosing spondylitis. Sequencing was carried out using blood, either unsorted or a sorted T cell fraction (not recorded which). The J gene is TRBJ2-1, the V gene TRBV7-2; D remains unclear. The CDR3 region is CASSLVSNEQFF. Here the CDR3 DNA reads TGTGCCAGCAGCTTAGTCTCCAATGAGCAGTTCTTC.